Listed below are T cell receptor beta chains from one sample, sequenced in a study of blood T cell repertoires in COVID-19. TCRdb's table, derived via immunoSEQ multiplex PCR, lists solely in-frame clones and lacks some. The sample holds tens of thousands of clones, 90% to 95% seen once. The sequencing sample was made of peripheral blood. The receptor source for this set is a woman aged 45-65 years in a cohort sampled during active COVID-19. Both conserved end residues are part of each CDR3. A D gene is named only where the DNA matches it firmly. Some rows mark clone size as missing; the rest say once, few, many or name a class of expanded clone.

v_call,j_call,d_call,clone_size,cdr3_nt,cdr3_aa
TRBV6-5,TRBJ1-5,.,once,TGTGCCAGCCGGCCGGGGGGAAGCAATCAGCCCCAGCATTTT,CASRPGGSNQPQHF
TRBV5-4,TRBJ2-7,TRBD1,.,TGTGCCAGCAGACCCGGGACAGGGCCCTTCTACGAGCAGTACTTC,CASRPGTGPFYEQYF
TRBV27,TRBJ1-2,.,.,TGTGCCAGCAGATTACAGGGCGCTTATGGCTACACCTTC,CASRLQGAYGYTF
TRBV7-8,TRBJ1-1,.,.,TGTGCCAGCAGCTTAACTCCGTTGGACACTGAAGCTTTCTTT,CASSLTPLDTEAFF
TRBV12-5,TRBJ2-1,.,.,TGTGCTAGTGGTTTGGCACCGGATGAGCAGTTCTTC,CASGLAPDEQFF
TRBV6-5,TRBJ1-4,.,.,TGTGCCAGCAAGCCCTACCCAACTAATGAAAAACTGTTTTTT,CASKPYPTNEKLFF
TRBV18,TRBJ1-2,.,once,TGTGCCAGCTCACCATTGGAGAGGGACTATGGCTACACCTTC,CASSPLERDYGYTF
TRBV3-1/TRBV3-2,TRBJ2-2,TRBD2,.,TGTGCCAGCAGCCACAGCGGGGGGAACACCGGGGAGCTGTTTTTT,CASSHSGGNTGELFF
TRBV6-2/TRBV6-3,TRBJ2-1,TRBD1,.,TGTGCCAGCAGCCGGACAGGGAGGTTTTCCAATGAGCAGTTCTTC,CASSRTGRFSNEQFF
TRBV3-1/TRBV3-2,TRBJ1-2,.,.,TGTGCCAGCAGCCAAGGACAGAAGAATGGCTACACCTTC,CASSQGQKNGYTF
TRBV6-5,TRBJ1-3,.,.,TGTGCCAGCAGATATACGGGGTTGGGAAACACCATATATTTT,CASRYTGLGNTIYF
TRBV25-1,TRBJ2-1,.,.,TGTGCCAGCAATAGGGGGAGCTCCTACAATGAGCAGTTCTTC,CASNRGSSYNEQFF
TRBV28,TRBJ1-5,.,.,TGTGCCATGCCAGGGGATCAGCCCCAGCATTTT,CAMPGDQPQHF
TRBV4-1,TRBJ2-5,TRBD2,.,TGCGCCAGCAGCCAAGTCCTAGCGGGGGGCCCAAGGGGGGAGACCCAGTACTTC,CASSQVLAGGPRGETQYF
TRBV7-6,TRBJ2-1,TRBD2,once,TGTGCCAGCAGCTTGATAGCGGGTTACAATGAGCAGTTCTTC,CASSLIAGYNEQFF
TRBV7-8,TRBJ2-1,TRBD1,once,TGTGCCAGCAGCTCCCGGGACAGACTATACAATGAGCAGTTCTTC,CASSSRDRLYNEQFF
TRBV11-3,TRBJ1-4,.,.,TGTGCCAGCAGCCCACGAAGGCAGGGCCCTAATGAAAAACTGTTTTTT,CASSPRRQGPNEKLFF
TRBV20-1,TRBJ2-7,.,.,TGCAGTGCTAGTTTAAGTTCCGGAGGGGACTACGAGCAGTACTTC,CSASLSSGGDYEQYF
TRBV28,TRBJ2-2,TRBD1,.,TGTGCCAGCAGGAGACAGGGAACCGGGGAGCTGTTTTTT,CASRRQGTGELFF
TRBV30,TRBJ2-4,TRBD1,.,TGTGCCTGCCCCGGACAGGGCCACAAAAACATTCAGTACTTC,CACPGQGHKNIQYF
TRBV5-1,TRBJ1-6,TRBD1,.,TGCGCCAGCAGCCCGGGGACAGGGGGATCCTATAATTCACCCCTCCACTTT,CASSPGTGGSYNSPLHF
TRBV7-2,TRBJ1-5,.,.,TGTGCCAGCAGCTTGGCGGTTGATGTTCAGCATTTT,CASSLAVDVQHF
TRBV30,TRBJ2-7,.,.,TGTGCGGGAGGACGGAGCTCCTACGAGCAGTACTTC,CAGGRSSYEQYF
TRBV12-3/TRBV12-4,TRBJ2-7,.,.,TGTGCCAGCAGTTTGGGCGGGGGCGGCGAGCAGTACTTC,CASSLGGGGEQYF
TRBV3-1/TRBV3-2,TRBJ1-1,.,.,TGTGCCAGCAGCCGCCTACAGGGTAACACTGAAGCTTTCTTT,CASSRLQGNTEAFF
TRBV7-2,TRBJ1-2,TRBD1,.,TGTGCCAGCAGCTTAGTAGGGGGGGGACAGGGGTATGGCTACACCTTC,CASSLVGGGQGYGYTF
TRBV5-1,TRBJ2-5,TRBD1,once,TGCGCCAGCGAATCCGGGACAGGTTCAACGCGGACCCAGTACTTC,CASESGTGSTRTQYF
TRBV5-1,TRBJ1-1,.,.,TGCGCCAGCAGGGGGCAGGGGAAAACTGAAGCTTTCTTT,CASRGQGKTEAFF
TRBV5-4,TRBJ1-6,TRBD1,.,TGTGCCAGCAGCTTACAGGGGATTACATCCCCCTCGCCCCTCCACTTT,CASSLQGITSPSPLHF
TRBV27,TRBJ2-7,TRBD1,.,TGTGCCAGCAGCTCTCGGACAGGGACCTACGAGCAGTACTTC,CASSSRTGTYEQYF
TRBV2,TRBJ2-5,TRBD1,.,TGTGCCAGCAGCGGCGGGACAGGGGGCCTTGCCGGACAAGAGACCCAGTACTTC,CASSGGTGGLAGQETQYF
TRBV27,TRBJ2-7,.,.,TGTGCCAGCAGTTTACTGGGCCCGCAAGACGAGCAGTACTTC,CASSLLGPQDEQYF
TRBV19,TRBJ1-2,.,.,TGTGCCAGTAGTCTCCGTTCCCCGCTCGGCGGTCATGGCTACACCTTC,CASSLRSPLGGHGYTF
TRBV5-1,TRBJ2-1,TRBD1,.,TGCGCCAGCAGCGAACAGGGGGTCGGGAATGAGCAGTTCTTC,CASSEQGVGNEQFF
TRBV3-1/TRBV3-2,TRBJ2-7,.,.,TGTGCCAGCAGCCAAGGACAGTTTACTGAGCAGTACTTC,CASSQGQFTEQYF
TRBV5-1,TRBJ2-1,.,.,TGCGCCAGCAGCTTGAGTCCCACCGGGGATGAGCAGTTCTTC,CASSLSPTGDEQFF
TRBV6-1,TRBJ2-5,TRBD2,.,TGTGCCAGCAGTGAAGGACTAGCGGAGACCCAGTACTTC,CASSEGLAETQYF
TRBV28,TRBJ2-5,.,once,TGTGCCAGTACCGTCGGTCAAGAGACCCAGTACTTC,CASTVGQETQYF
TRBV13,TRBJ2-7,TRBD2,few,TGTGCCAGCAGCATCACGGGAGGGGGAACCTACGAGCAGTACTTC,CASSITGGGTYEQYF
TRBV9,TRBJ2-2,.,.,TGTGCCAGTGCGGGGCACTCTGGGGCCGGGGAGCTGTTTTTT,CASAGHSGAGELFF
TRBV12-3/TRBV12-4,TRBJ1-6,.,.,TGTGCCAGCAGTTTACGGGGATTTTCACCCCTCCACTTT,CASSLRGFSPLHF
TRBV29-1,TRBJ1-3,.,.,TGCAGCACCACGAGAATCTCTGGAAACACCATATATTTT,CSTTRISGNTIYF
TRBV2,TRBJ2-5,.,.,TGTGCCAGCAGGGGGCGTGATGAGACCCAGTACTTC,CASRGRDETQYF
TRBV13,TRBJ2-3,.,.,TGTGCCAGCAATCTCATGGCGGGGGCCACAGATACGCAGTATTTT,CASNLMAGATDTQYF
TRBV11-1,TRBJ2-3,.,once,TGTGCCAGCAGCTTAGCGTTGGCAGGGGCGGCAGATACGCAGTATTTT,CASSLALAGAADTQYF
TRBV10-3,TRBJ1-3,.,.,TGTGCCATCGGAGCGTACTCTGGAAACACCATATATTTT,CAIGAYSGNTIYF
TRBV11-2,TRBJ2-1,TRBD1,once,TGTGCCAGCAGCTTATCTGGAGGGGGACAGGGCTCCTACAATGAGCAGTTCTTC,CASSLSGGGQGSYNEQFF
TRBV28,TRBJ1-5,.,.,TGTGCCAGCAGTTTATTTAACAGGGCTAAATTGGGCAATCAGCCCCAGCATTTT,CASSLFNRAKLGNQPQHF